This T cell receptor beta chain was recorded in a study of blood T cell repertoires in COVID-19. In the original analysis: Amplification of reference gene primers was used by the study to estimate nucleated cell counts. The data were produced by immunoSEQ multiplex PCR, yet TCRdb's version contains in-frame clones alone and is incomplete. V, J and clone size derive from that table, while D and trimming were established from the DNA sequence. The table shows a few hundred thousand clones, with roughly 89% occurring only once. J lost 2 bases, V lost 4 bases, and 2 bases had no gene match. The CDR3 runs 13 residues. Germline assignment: CDR1 SGHNT and CDR2 YYREEE (reference sequence).

The chain employs TRBV5-4 and TRBJ1-2; the match to TRBD1 covers 7 bases. This TCR came from a woman aged 55-75 years with COVID-19, enrolled during active disease. Source material: peripheral blood. CDR3 DNA sequence: TGTGCCAGCAGCATACAGGGGAACTATGGCTACACCTTC. Residues: CASSIQGNYGYTF. Drawing the rest from reference TRBV5-4 and TRBJ1-2, the complete variable domain is ETGVTQSPTHLIKTRGQQVTLRCSSQSGHNTVSWYQQALGQGPQFIFQYYREEENGRGNFPPRFSGLQFPNYSSELNVNALELDDSALYLCASSIQGNYGYTFGSGTRLTVV.